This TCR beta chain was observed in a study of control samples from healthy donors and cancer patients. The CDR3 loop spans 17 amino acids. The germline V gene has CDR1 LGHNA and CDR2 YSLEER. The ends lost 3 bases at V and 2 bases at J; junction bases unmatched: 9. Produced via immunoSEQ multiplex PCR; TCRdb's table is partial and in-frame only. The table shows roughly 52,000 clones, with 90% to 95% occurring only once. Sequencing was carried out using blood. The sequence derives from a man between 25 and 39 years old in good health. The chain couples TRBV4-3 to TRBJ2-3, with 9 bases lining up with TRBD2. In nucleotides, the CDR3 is TGCGCCAGCAGCCATGGGGGGGCTAGCGGGAACACAGATACGCAGTATTTT. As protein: CASSHGGASGNTDTQYF.